This T cell receptor (beta chain) was recovered during a study of T cells after yellow fever vaccination (dated by TCRdb to about 2019). In the study overall: The SMART-Seq v4 Ultra Low Input RNA kit was used to prepare libraries from fractions with low cell numbers. Two healthy male donors, one aged 18 to 30 and one aged 30 to 40 years, made up the cohort. To follow T-cell clones before and after primary and booster YFV17D yellow fever vaccination, bulk TCR alpha and beta repertoires were sequenced over time. Blood samples were taken at several timepoints before and after primary and secondary immunization, and bulk PBMC replicates and cell subsets were isolated.

Synthesis of TCR cDNA relied on 5'RACE template switching, a step that introduced a universal primer site along with unique molecular identifiers. cDNA synthesis was primed from both the TCR alpha and TCR beta constant segments. Library amplification used two PCR steps, and the second PCR step added sample barcodes and sequencing adapters. Sequencing of libraries was performed on Illumina HiSeq 2500 (2x100 bp) or NovaSeq (2x150 bp). Under the source paper's analysis protocol: MIGEC handled demultiplexing of reads and collapsing into UMI consensus sequences, while MiXCR performed V(D)J alignment. Using edgeR on replicate PBMC samples, clonotypes were called vaccine-responding if FDR was below 0.01 and the log2 fold change was above 5 up to day 15. Each bulk clonotype was labeled CD4 or CD8 based on which sequenced repertoire, CD4 or CD8, contained the clonotype at higher abundance. TCRdb passed the public sequencing reads through fastp at Q25 and MiXCR, retaining productive beta sequences. Rows matching on CDR3 protein sequence are summarized as one entry with the most common DNA and genes. The authors' filters were not applied to this entry. A total of around 67,000 distinct CDR3 sequences appear in this sample, around 6.9% of them only once. The ten largest clones capture roughly 35% of the sample.

Sample treatment or condition, as interpreted from the label and publication: live attenuated yellow fever vaccine strain. PBMCs were isolated from peripheral blood using a standard Ficoll-Paque protocol. Dynabeads CD4 and CD8 positive selection kits were used to isolate the CD4 and CD8 T-cell fractions. TriZol was used to extract RNA from bulk PBMCs, CD4 and CD8 fractions, and dextramer-positive and dextramer-negative fractions. The CDR3 runs 14 amino acids, cysteine and phenylalanine included. The kept DNA is CDR3 alone, 42 bases in frame from the first base. As encoded in the germline V gene, CDR1 is MGHRA while CDR2 is YSYEKL. V and J lose 2 bases and 5 bases, and a span of 10 bases separates them. There are many counts of this clonotype. This receptor's antigen is unknown. Base qualities are not provided; no much larger clone lies one nucleotide away. The full study reports these points: Compared with the primary T-cell response, the secondary T-cell response was faster but weaker, reaching its peak on day 5 rather than on day 15. Because only a couple of donors were included in the study, the extent to which the findings can be generalized is limited. After the booster, most clones that had expanded after primary vaccination were detected again (approximately 95% of CD4 and roughly 86% of CD8), suggesting broad maintenance of memory. A small fraction of clonotypes showed up in both the CD4 and CD8 compartments, probably as a result of convergent recombination. Computational filtering was needed because FACS-sorted repertoires could contain abundant contaminating clonotypes from the bulk population.

The source is a man between 18 and 35 years old who received the YFV17D yellow fever vaccine. In this chain, TRBV4-1 is recombined with TRBJ2-1; confidence is insufficient to name the D gene. Specimen: CD8+ T cells sorted from PBMCs, collected 4 to 6 days after the first yellow fever vaccination. The bases are TGCGCCAGCAGCCAAATGGACGGCCACAATGAGCAGTTCTTC. Protein translation: CASSQMDGHNEQFF.